The rows below give T cell receptor beta chains drawn from one sample of a study of human T cells and chemical hapten exposure. TCRdb processed the RACE reads anew with MiXCR; each CDR3 protein has one entry. The table includes about 190,000 distinct CDR3 sequences, about 22% detected once. The sequencing here drew on whole blood, taken in connection with sensitization to the hapten diphenylcyclopropenone (DPC). The receptors were gathered from a woman in her forties with alopecia areata. Some clones in this sample may be carry-over from other donors' samples. Each CDR3 is given with its conserved first and last residue. Each record gives: V gene, clone size, CDR3 protein. Size is omitted from some rows. Given values are once, few, many or a class for expanded clones.

V: TRBV5-4
size: few
CDR3: CASSSTGDGNQPQHF

V: TRBV9
size: -
CDR3: CASSGDRGQPNYGYTF

V: TRBV5-4
size: -
CDR3: CASSPPGGRRYNEQFF

V: TRBV9
size: many
CDR3: CASSVSGIGANVLTF

V: TRBV24-1
size: -
CDR3: CATSDAGQGDTEAFF

V: TRBV11-2
size: -
CDR3: CASSSWDRGYNEQFF

V: TRBV9
size: -
CDR3: CASSQSGTATGELFF

V: TRBV20-1
size: -
CDR3: CSAREVSAGTYEQYF

V: TRBV5-1
size: few
CDR3: CASSLGRSEAFF

V: TRBV7-2
size: -
CDR3: CASSPRLAGGGYEQFF

V: TRBV5-6
size: -
CDR3: CASSPRGPVNQPQHF

V: TRBV5-1
size: few
CDR3: CASSFPDGYGYTF

V: TRBV6-5
size: few
CDR3: CASSYSGRENTEAFF

V: TRBV20-1
size: few
CDR3: CSATRGPGTEAFF

V: TRBV7-2
size: -
CDR3: CASSPPGGRGGNEQFF

V: TRBV28
size: -
CDR3: CASSGTASSSSYEQYF

V: TRBV6-5
size: -
CDR3: CASSNLLAGVLEQYF

V: TRBV12-3/TRBV12-4
size: few
CDR3: CASSGEAAVTDTQYF

V: TRBV7-3
size: few
CDR3: CASSLTNYPRDTQYF

V: TRBV7-2
size: -
CDR3: CASAPGTLYYEQYF

V: TRBV6-5
size: -
CDR3: CASSYTWGAPFEQYF

V: TRBV18
size: -
CDR3: CASSPGLDQETQYF

V: TRBV24-1
size: -
CDR3: CATSGQLNTGELFF

V: TRBV15
size: few
CDR3: CATSRDRGQEEQYF

V: TRBV6-5
size: few
CDR3: CASSYQVPPPTNEQFF

V: TRBV20-1
size: few
CDR3: CSAYSRPGANVLTF

V: TRBV7-6
size: few
CDR3: CASSLGASGQNNEQFF

V: TRBV7-7
size: few
CDR3: CASTSQAGTTGELFF

V: TRBV2
size: few
CDR3: CASSATPGQVGNEQFF

V: TRBV10-3
size: -
CDR3: CAISEWSGGGYEQYF

V: TRBV28
size: -
CDR3: CASSPDNSYGANVLTF

V: TRBV29-1
size: many
CDR3: CSGEGALTSGRASSNEQFF

V: TRBV9
size: few
CDR3: CASSVSGETYNEQFF